Following are 7 T cell receptor beta chains from one sample sequenced in a study of CD8+CD57+ T cells in acquired aplastic anemia. Profiling of TCR beta VDJ combinations and CDR3 sequences used genomic DNA as template. Using its own MiXCR run on the reads, TCRdb lists one record per CDR3 protein. The data contain about 130,000 distinct CDR3 sequences, roughly 50% of them singletons. Sequencing was done on a sample of sorted CD4+, CD8+, or CD8+CD57+ T cells (not recorded which) from PBMCs. These receptors were collected from a human donor in good health, serving as a control.

Ten or more counts support this clonotype. This chain connects TRBV6-1 to TRBJ2-5; 7 bases match TRBD1. This CDR3 has 15 residues. Germline V lookup: CDR1 MNHNS, CDR2 SASEGT. The V and J ends lost 3 bases and 4 bases, in that order; junction bases with no gene match: 8. The CDR3 reads CASSDRRTGLETQYF. The CDR3 DNA follows: TGTGCCAGCAGTGATCGCAGGACAGGTTTAGAGACCCAGTACTTC.

The chain combines TRBV9 with TRBJ1-2; perhaps TRBD1 as D (5 bases). From germline, CDR1 is SGDLS and CDR2 YYNGEE. Trimming cost V 5 bases and J 4 bases, with 18 bases left between them. CDR3 length: 15 residues. The chain's CDR3 is CASSESVTDVYGYTF. In DNA, the CDR3 is TGTGCCAGCAGTGAGTCGGTGACAGATGTCTATGGCTACACCTTC.

The chain couples TRBV29-1 to TRBJ2-7; D may be TRBD2 (6 bases). The CDR3 runs 17 residues. Germline V CDR1 and CDR2: SQVTM, ANQGSEA. V gave up 1 base and J gave up 0 bases, with 19 bases separating them. CDR3: CSVEVGGWGGSSYEQYF. The CDR3 bases are TGCAGCGTTGAAGTAGGAGGGTGGGGTGGAAGCTCCTACGAGCAGTACTTC.

This clonotype was seen ten or more times. The chain is built from TRBV20-1 and TRBJ1-2; 7 nucleotides agree with TRBD1. Germline CDR1 DFQATT, CDR2 SNEGSKA (reference sequence). This CDR3 has 15 amino acids. With 4 bases clipped from V and 8 bases from J, the junction kept 16 bases outside the gene matches. The CDR3 protein is CSANQDDRVGGGYTF. DNA of the CDR3: TGCAGTGCTAACCAAGATGACAGGGTAGGAGGCGGCTACACCTTC.

The chain employs TRBV11-2 and TRBJ1-5; 7 bases fit TRBD1. Germline V gene data show CDR1 as SGHAT and CDR2 as FQNNGV. The CDR3 is 16 residues long. Trimming at V came to 5 bases and at J to 2 bases, leaving 9 bases not matched to a gene. The CDR3 sequence: CASSAAQQGRNQPQHF. CDR3 coding DNA: TGTGCCAGCAGCGCAGCACAACAGGGGCGCAATCAGCCCCAGCATTTT. The full variable domain, with the rest looked up from reference TRBV11-2 and TRBJ1-5, is EAGVAQSPRYKIIEKRQSVAFWCNPISGHATLYWYQQILGQGPKLLIQFQNNGVVDDSQLPKDRFSAERLKGVDSTLKIQPAKLEDSAVYLCASSAAQQGRNQPQHFGDGTRLSIL.

This clonotype showed up just once. This chain joins TRBV15 and TRBJ2-5, with 10 bases that match TRBD1. CDR1 LNHNV and CDR2 YYDKDF come from the germline V gene (reference sequence). The CDR3 has 17 residues. V lost 1 base and J lost 1; bases outside the gene matches: 6. This CDR3 is CATSRGFRTGGQETQYF. In DNA, the CDR3 is TGTGCCACCAGCAGAGGTTTTAGGACAGGGGGCCAAGAGACCCAGTACTTC.

This clonotype was detected many times. This chain connects TRBV7-2 to TRBJ2-2, with TRBD2 identical over 7 bases. Per germline, CDR1 SGHTA and CDR2 FQGNSA. This CDR3 is 15 amino acids long. V trimming: 5 bases; J trimming: 3 bases; junction bases outside the gene matches: 6. DNA of the CDR3: TGTGCCAGCAGCCCAGCGGGGCTACACACCGGGGAGCTGTTTTTT. Translated: CASSPAGLHTGELFF.